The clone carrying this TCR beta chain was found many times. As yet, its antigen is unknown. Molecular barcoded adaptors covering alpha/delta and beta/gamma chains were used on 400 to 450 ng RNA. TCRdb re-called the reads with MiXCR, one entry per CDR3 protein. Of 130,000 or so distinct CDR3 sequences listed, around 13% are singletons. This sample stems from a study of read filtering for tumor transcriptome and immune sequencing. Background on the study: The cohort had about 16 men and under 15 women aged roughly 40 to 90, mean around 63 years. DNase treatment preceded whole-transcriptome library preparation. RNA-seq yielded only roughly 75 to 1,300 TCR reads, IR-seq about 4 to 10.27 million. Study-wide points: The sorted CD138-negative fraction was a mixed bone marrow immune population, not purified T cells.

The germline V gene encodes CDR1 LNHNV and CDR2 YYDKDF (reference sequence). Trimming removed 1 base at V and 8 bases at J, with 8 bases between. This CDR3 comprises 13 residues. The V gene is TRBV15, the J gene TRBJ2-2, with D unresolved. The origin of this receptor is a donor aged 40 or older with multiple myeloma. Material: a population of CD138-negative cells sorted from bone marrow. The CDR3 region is CATSRAPMGELFF. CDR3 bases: TGTGCCACCAGCAGAGCCCCCATGGGGGAGCTGTTTTTT. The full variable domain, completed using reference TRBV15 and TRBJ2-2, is DAMVIQNPRYQVTQFGKPVTLSCSQTLNHNVMYWYQQKSSQAPKLLFHYYDKDFNNEADTPDNFQSRRPNTSFCFLDIRSPGLGDTAMYLCATSRAPMGELFFGEGSRLTVL.